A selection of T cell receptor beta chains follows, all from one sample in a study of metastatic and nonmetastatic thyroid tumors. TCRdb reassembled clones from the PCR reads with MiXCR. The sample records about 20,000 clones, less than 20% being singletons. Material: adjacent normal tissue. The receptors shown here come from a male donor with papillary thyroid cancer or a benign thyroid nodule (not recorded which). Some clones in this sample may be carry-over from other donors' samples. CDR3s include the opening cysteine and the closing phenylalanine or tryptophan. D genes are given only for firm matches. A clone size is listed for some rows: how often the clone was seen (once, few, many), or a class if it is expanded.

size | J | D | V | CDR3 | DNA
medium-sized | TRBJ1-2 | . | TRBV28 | CASIQSHDYGYTF | TGTGCCAGCATTCAATCTCACGACTATGGCTACACCTTC
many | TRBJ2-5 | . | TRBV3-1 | CASSPAPQETQYF | TGTGCCAGCAGTCCCGCCCCCCAAGAGACCCAGTACTTC
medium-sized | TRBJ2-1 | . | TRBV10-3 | CAISVDSPRNEQFF | TGTGCCATCAGTGTTGACTCCCCTAGGAATGAGCAGTTCTTC
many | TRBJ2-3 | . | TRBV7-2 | CASSFNGAWEQYF | TGTGCCAGCTCCTTTAATGGGGCGTGGGAGCAGTATTTT
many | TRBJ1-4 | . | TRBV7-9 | CASSLPPYRTAEGEKLFF | TGTGCCAGCAGCTTACCCCCCTACAGGACAGCCGAGGGGGAAAAACTGTTTTTT
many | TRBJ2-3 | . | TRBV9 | CASSGRLETDTQYF | TGTGCCAGCAGCGGGAGACTAGAAACAGATACGCAGTATTTT
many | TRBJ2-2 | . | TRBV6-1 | CASGRGTGELFF | TGTGCCAGCGGTAGGGGCACCGGGGAGCTGTTTTTT
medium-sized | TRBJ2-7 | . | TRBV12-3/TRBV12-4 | CASSLGLSYEQYF | TGTGCCAGCAGTTTGGGACTCTCCTACGAGCAGTACTTC
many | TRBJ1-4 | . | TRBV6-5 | CASSYSGGSNEKLFF | TGTGCCAGCAGTTACTCGGGGGGATCTAATGAAAAACTGTTTTTT
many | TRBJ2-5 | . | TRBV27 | CASSLTTSSETQYF | TGTGCCAGCAGTCTCACTACTAGTTCGGAGACCCAGTACTTC
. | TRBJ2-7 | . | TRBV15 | CATSSPGLSYEQYF | TGTGCCACCAGCTCCCCTGGGTTGTCCTACGAGCAGTACTTC
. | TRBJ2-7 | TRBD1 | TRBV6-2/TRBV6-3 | CASSPRGTLEQYF | TGTGCCAGCAGCCCCAGGGGGACACTCGAGCAGTACTTC
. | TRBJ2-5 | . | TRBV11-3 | CASSLNPGEETKYF | TGTGCCAGCAGCTTAAACCCGGGGGAAGAGACCAAGTACTTC
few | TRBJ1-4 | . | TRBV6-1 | CASTQWGEKLFF | TGTGCCAGCACACAGTGGGGGGAAAAACTGTTTTTT
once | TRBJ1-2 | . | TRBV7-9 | CASSFDGGGSHGYTF | TGTGCCAGCAGCTTCGATGGTGGCGGTAGCCATGGCTACACCTTC
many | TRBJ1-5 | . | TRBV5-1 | CASSPVYGSNQPQHF | TGCGCCAGCAGCCCCGTTTACGGTAGCAATCAGCCCCAGCATTTT
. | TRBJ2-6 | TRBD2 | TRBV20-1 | CSARGAPVTSGSLSGANVLTF | TGCAGTGCTAGAGGAGCGCCTGTGACTAGCGGGAGTCTCTCTGGGGCCAACGTCCTGACTTTC
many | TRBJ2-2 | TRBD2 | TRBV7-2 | CASSLRAGGSGELFF | TGTGCCAGCAGCTTAAGGGCGGGGGGTTCCGGGGAGCTGTTTTTT
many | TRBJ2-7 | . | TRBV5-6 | CASSLSYITYEQYF | TGTGCCAGCAGCTTGAGTTACATCACCTACGAGCAGTACTTC
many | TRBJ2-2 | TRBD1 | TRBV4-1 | CASSKGTANTGELFF | TGCGCCAGCAGCAAAGGGACAGCGAACACCGGGGAGCTGTTTTTT
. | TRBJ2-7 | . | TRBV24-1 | CATSAGIDYEQYF | TGTGCCACCAGTGCTGGGATAGACTACGAGCAGTACTTC
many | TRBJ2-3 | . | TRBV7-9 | CASSSEPQSDTQYF | TGTGCCAGCAGCTCAGAACCACAGTCAGATACGCAGTATTTT
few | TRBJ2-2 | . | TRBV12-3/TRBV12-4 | CASSSPVQFTNTGELFF | TGTGCCAGCAGTTCCCCTGTACAGTTTACGAACACCGGGGAGCTGTTTTTT
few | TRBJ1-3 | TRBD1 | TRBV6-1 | CASSTELTGGGNTIYF | TGTGCCAGCAGTACAGAACTTACAGGGGGCGGAAACACCATATATTTT
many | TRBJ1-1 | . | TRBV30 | CAWSVGGPEAFF | TGTGCCTGGAGTGTAGGGGGGCCTGAAGCTTTCTTT
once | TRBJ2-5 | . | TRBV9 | CASSESGTSQETQYF | TGTGCCAGCAGCGAAAGTGGGACATCCCAAGAGACCCAATACTTC
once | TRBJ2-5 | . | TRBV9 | CASSVDSGAETKYF | TGTGCCAGCAGCGTAGACTCGGGGGCGGAGACCAAATACTTC
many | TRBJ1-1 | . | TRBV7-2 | CASSKQVNTEAFF | TGTGCCAGCAGCAAGCAGGTGAACACTGAAGCTTTCTTT
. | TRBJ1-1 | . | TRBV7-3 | CASSLPGGEALF | TGTGCCAGCAGCTTACCCGGGGGTGAAGCTTTATTT
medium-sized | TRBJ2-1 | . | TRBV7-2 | CASSYDGSYNEQFF | TGTGCCAGCAGCTACGACGGGTCCTACAATGAGCAGTTCTTC
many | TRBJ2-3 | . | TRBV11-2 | CASSLGRGTDTQYF | TGTGCCAGCAGCTTAGGTAGGGGAACCGATACGCAGTATTTT
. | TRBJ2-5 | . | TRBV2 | CASSLRVLETQYF | TGTGCCAGCAGTCTGAGGGTGTTAGAGACCCAGTACTTC
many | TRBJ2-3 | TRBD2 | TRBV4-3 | CASSQTLAGVTDTQYF | TGCGCCAGCAGCCAAACACTAGCGGGAGTAACAGATACGCAGTATTTT
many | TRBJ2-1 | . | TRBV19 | CASSIRDGNEQFF | TGTGCCAGTAGTATACGGGACGGCAATGAGCAGTTCTTC
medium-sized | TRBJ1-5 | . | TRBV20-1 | CSASSRGGDGNQPQHF | TGCAGTGCTAGTAGTCGGGGAGGGGATGGCAATCAGCCCCAGCATTTT
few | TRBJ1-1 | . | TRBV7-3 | CASILGVAGNTEAFF | TGTGCCAGCATCTTAGGGGTGGCGGGGAACACTGAAGCTTTCTTT
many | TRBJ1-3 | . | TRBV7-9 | CASILSIGNTIYF | TGTGCCAGCATCCTTAGTATAGGAAACACCATATATTTT
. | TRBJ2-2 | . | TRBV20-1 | CSAIARGNLVTGELFF | TGCAGTGCTATTGCCAGAGGAAACCTAGTGACCGGGGAGCTGTTTTTT
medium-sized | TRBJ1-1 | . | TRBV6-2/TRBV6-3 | CASGRLNTEAFF | TGTGCCAGCGGACGGTTGAACACTGAAGCTTTCTTT
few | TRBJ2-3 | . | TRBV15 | CATSVRVRMNTDTQYF | TGTGCCACCAGCGTCCGCGTGAGAATGAACACAGATACGCAGTATTTT
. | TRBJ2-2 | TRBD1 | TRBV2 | CASIWDRPNTGELFF | TGTGCCAGCATTTGGGACAGACCGAACACCGGGGAGCTTTTTTTT
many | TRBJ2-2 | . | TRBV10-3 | CVISGGLGNTGELFF | TGTGTCATCAGTGGGGGGCTAGGGAACACCGGGGAGCTGTTTTTT
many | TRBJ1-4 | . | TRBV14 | CASSQDRQTSLFF | TGTGCCAGCAGCCAAGACCGTCAGACTTCACTGTTTTTT
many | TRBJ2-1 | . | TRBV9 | CASSVSSHSYNEQFF | TGTGCCAGCAGCGTAAGCTCCCACTCCTACAATGAGCAGTTCTTC
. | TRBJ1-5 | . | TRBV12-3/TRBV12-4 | CASGLGAGNNQPQHF | TGTGCCAGCGGTTTAGGGGCCGGCAACAATCAGCCCCAGCATTTT
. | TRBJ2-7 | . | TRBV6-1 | CAATAPWLTYGQYF | TGTGCCGCAACCGCTCCATGGCTTACCTACGGGCAGTACTTC
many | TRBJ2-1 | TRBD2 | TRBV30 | CAWSDSSGSVCNEQFF | TGTGCCTGGAGTGATTCTAGCGGGAGTGTTTGCAATGAGCAGTTCTTC
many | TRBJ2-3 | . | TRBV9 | CASSVAPTGFGTDTQYF | TGTGCCAGCAGCGTAGCACCTACAGGGTTCGGCACAGATACGCAGTATTTT
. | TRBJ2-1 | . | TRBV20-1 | CSARGGLINEKFF | TGCAGTGCTAGAGGGGGTCTGATCAATGAGAAGTTCTTC
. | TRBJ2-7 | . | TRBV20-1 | CSAYWDPTQRGTYHEQYF | TGCAGTGCCTATTGGGACCCGACACAGCGTGGGACGTATCACGAGCAGTACTTC
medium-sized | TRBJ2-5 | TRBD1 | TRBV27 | CASSPRTGETQYF | TGTGCCAGCAGTCCCCGGACAGGGGAGACCCAGTACTTC
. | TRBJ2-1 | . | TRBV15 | CATSRDELEGYNEQLF | TGTGCCACCAGCAGAGATGAGTTAGAGGGCTACAATGAGCAGCTCTTC